The 24 T cell receptor beta chains listed next were all sequenced from one sample in a study of a mutant IDH1 vaccine in newly diagnosed glioma. No antigen has been assigned to these receptors. Time point specified: week 47, end of study. One vaccine dose held 300 ug of mutant IDH1 20-mer peptide and came with topical imiquimod. Clones were sequenced by immunoSEQ multiplex PCR, and TCRdb holds only the in-frame ones, with some missing. The sample records about 35,000 clones, 87% being singletons. Specimen: PBMCs, collected from a glioma patient whose treatment included an IDH1 peptide vaccine. The receptors were gathered from a woman aged 25 to 39 with glioma.

V gene TRBV7-9 combines with J gene TRBJ1-4; a weak D match, TRBD1 (6 bases). V gave up 5 bases and J gave up 10 bases, with 17 bases separating them. This CDR3 has 14 residues. In germline, CDR1 is SEHNR, CDR2 FQNEAQ (reference sequence). The CDR3 reads CASSTGPEGGKLFF. In DNA form, the CDR3 reads TGTGCCAGCAGCACCGGGCCGGAGGGGGGAAAACTGTTTTTT.

This chain joins TRBV5-1 and TRBJ2-4; possible D gene TRBD1, 5 bases. Deletions cut 5 bases from V and 2 bases from J, with 5 bases between. This CDR3 contains 12 residues. Germline loops: CDR1 SGHRS, CDR2 YFSETQ. The CDR3 DNA reads TGCGCCAGCAGGGGGCCCAAAAACATTCAGTACTTC. Translation: CASRGPKNIQYF.

This clone showed up just once. The chain uses TRBV2 and TRBJ2-5; D is possibly TRBD1 (6 bases). The V end lost 8 bases, the J end lost 4 bases, and 17 bases lay between the germline ends. CDR1 and CDR2 (germline): SNHLY, FYNNEI. This CDR3 has 14 residues. Here the CDR3 reads CASRTQGIRETQYF. The CDR3, as DNA: TGTGCCAGCCGTACTCAGGGGATTCGAGAGACCCAGTACTTC.

The rearrangement uses TRBV7-9 and TRBJ2-7; tentatively, D is TRBD2 (5 bases). Germline CDR1 reads SEHNR; CDR2 reads FQNEAQ (reference sequence). The CDR3 consists of 14 residues. V lost 2 bases to trimming and J lost 2 bases, with 10 bases between them. The CDR3 loop reads CASSLREKTYEQYF. The DNA for the CDR3 is TGTGCCAGCAGCTTAAGGGAGAAGACCTACGAGCAGTACTTC.

This chain joins TRBV2 and TRBJ1-3; tentatively, D is TRBD1 (6 bases). The germline V gene has CDR1 SNHLY and CDR2 FYNNEI. This CDR3 is 14 amino acids long. V was cut by 6 bases and J by 0 bases, with 9 bases left in between. The CDR3 here is CASRSGDSGNTIYF. For the CDR3, the DNA is TGTGCCAGCAGATCAGGGGACTCTGGAAACACCATATATTTT. Full variable domain (outside the CDR3, taken from reference TRBV2 and TRBJ1-3): EPEVTQTPSHQVTQMGQEVILRCVPISNHLYFYWYRQILGQKVEFLVSFYNNEISEKSEIFDDQFSVERPDGSNFTLKIRSTKLEDSAMYFCASRSGDSGNTIYFGEGSWLTVV.

This clone was recorded a few times. Other DNA sequences in this specimen translate into the identical CDR3. The chain links TRBV5-1 to TRBJ1-1, with 8 positions matching TRBD1. This CDR3 has 14 residues. V was pared by 4 bases and J by 1 base, with 3 bases of the junction left unmatched. Germline assignment: CDR1 SGHRS and CDR2 YFSETQ. CDR3 loop: CASSPGTGNTEAFF. CDR3 in DNA: TGCGCCAGCAGCCCCGGGACAGGGAACACTGAAGCTTTCTTT.

This chain uses TRBV28 with TRBJ1-4; D ambiguous. Trimming removed 5 bases from V and 4 bases from J, with 11 bases in between. The CDR3 has 14 amino acids. Per germline, CDR1 MDHEN and CDR2 SYDVKM. CDR3 in amino acids: CASSGRALNEKLFF. The CDR3 DNA sequence: TGTGCCAGCAGTGGACGGGCACTTAATGAAAAACTGTTTTTT.

The chain links TRBV19 to TRBJ2-7; 9 nucleotides match TRBD1. CDR1 and CDR2 (germline): LNHDA, SQIVND (reference sequence). This CDR3 contains 13 residues. The V segment lost 3 bases and the J segment 3 bases; nucleotides outside the gene matches: 0. The CDR3 is CASSMGQGYEQYF. The CDR3 DNA is TGTGCCAGTAGTATGGGACAGGGCTACGAGCAGTACTTC. The full variable domain, in which reference TRBV19 and TRBJ2-7 provide the parts outside the CDR3, is DGGITQSPKYLFRKEGQNVTLSCEQNLNHDAMYWYRQDPGQGLRLIYYSQIVNDFQKGDIAEGYSVSREKKESFPLTVTSAQKNPTAFYLCASSMGQGYEQYFGPGTRLTVT.

The J gene is TRBJ1-2, the V gene TRBV2; 8 bases map to TRBD1. CDR1 SNHLY and CDR2 FYNNEI come from the germline V gene. This CDR3 spans 13 amino acids. Germline trimming cut 6 bases from V and 8 bases from J; bases unmatched to any gene: 8. The CDR3 sequence is CASRGGQAVGYTF. Written as DNA, the CDR3 is TGTGCCAGCAGGGGGGGACAGGCGGTGGGCTACACCTTC.

This chain joins TRBV13 and TRBJ2-2, with D possibly called TRBD1 or TRBD2 (6 bases each). Germline CDR1 reads PRHDT; CDR2 reads FYEKMQ (reference sequence). V was shortened by 2 bases and J by 6 bases, with 16 bases between the two germline ends. This CDR3 has 16 residues. The CDR3 DNA is TGTGCCAGCAGCTTAAGAAGGGGGGCAGGAGCCGGGGAGCTGTTTTTT. It codes for CASSLRRGAGAGELFF.

The chain's CDR3 is CASSQDGGPPSYNEQFF. The DNA of the CDR3 is TGCGCCAGCAGCCAAGATGGGGGCCCTCCATCCTACAATGAGCAGTTCTTC. The rearrangement uses TRBV4-1 and TRBJ2-1, with D perhaps TRBD1 (6 bases). This CDR3 has 17 residues. The germline V gene encodes CDR1 MGHRA and CDR2 YSYEKL. Trimming pared 0 bases from V and 1 base from J, leaving 13 bases between.

The J gene is TRBJ1-1, the V gene TRBV5-1; TRBD1 agrees at 8 bases. The CDR3 consists of 15 residues. V shed 0 bases, J shed 6 bases, and the junction held 7 bases outside the gene matches. From germline, CDR1 is SGHRS and CDR2 YFSETQ. The DNA of the CDR3 is TGCGCCAGCAGCTTGGCTTGGGACAGGCCCCCTGAAGCTTTCTTT. Its translation is CASSLAWDRPPEAFF.

The V call is TRBV7-8, the J call TRBJ2-7; no firm D call. The V gene lost 5 bases and the J gene lost 2 bases, with 1 base spanning the gap. This CDR3 region has 10 residues. Germline V lookup: CDR1 SGHVS, CDR2 FQNEAQ. CDR3 in amino acids: CASSTYEQYF. CDR3 DNA sequence: TGTGCCAGCAGCACCTACGAGCAGTACTTC.

The V gene is TRBV5-1, the J gene TRBJ1-1; a weak D match, TRBD1 (5 bases). From germline, CDR1 is SGHRS and CDR2 YFSETQ. CDR3 length: 15 amino acids. V lost 0 bases to trimming and J lost 4 bases, with 13 bases between them. CDR3 nucleotides: TGCGCCAGCAGCTTGGAGACAGCCTGGGGCACTGAAGCTTTCTTT. Protein sequence: CASSLETAWGTEAFF.

The rearrangement uses TRBV19 and TRBJ1-1; a possible D gene is TRBD1 (6 bases). V was trimmed by 7 bases and J by 1 base, leaving 16 bases between them. The CDR3 runs 15 residues. Germline V CDR1 and CDR2: LNHDA, SQIVND (reference sequence). The CDR3 DNA follows: TGTGCCAGTAAGGCAGGGGTCTGGGAGAACACTGAAGCTTTCTTT. Encoded protein: CASKAGVWENTEAFF.

This clone appeared a few times. J is TRBJ2-2 and V is TRBV30, with D possibly called TRBD1 or TRBD2 (5 bases each). This CDR3 has 17 amino acids. Germline CDR1 GTSNPN, CDR2 SVGIG (reference sequence). V was trimmed by 0 bases and J by 4 bases, leaving 18 bases between them. CDR3 residues: CAWSVLGRGRTTGELFF. The CDR3 DNA reads as TGTGCCTGGAGTGTACTTGGCCGGGGCCGGACCACCGGGGAGCTGTTTTTT.

This chain uses TRBV7-9 with TRBJ1-1; perhaps TRBD1 as D (6 bases). This CDR3 comprises 15 residues. Trimming took off 5 bases at V and 6 bases at J, with 19 bases between the two ends. Germline-derived CDR1 and CDR2 are SEHNR and FQNEAQ (reference sequence). The CDR3 nucleotides read TGTGCCAGCAGCACCCCACAGGGAGCGGAGGCTGAAGCTTTCTTT. Protein sequence: CASSTPQGAEAEAFF.

A single count supports this clone. The chain couples TRBV9 to TRBJ1-2, with D unresolved. CDR1 and CDR2 (germline): SGDLS, YYNGEE. Trimming shortened V by 0 bases and J by 2 bases, and 5 bases separated the two germline ends. The CDR3 is 13 amino acids. The CDR3 spells CASSVDTNYGYTF. The CDR3 DNA is TGTGCCAGCAGCGTAGACACAAACTATGGCTACACCTTC.

This clone was recorded only once. The J gene is TRBJ1-5, the V gene TRBV6-1; 9 bases agree with TRBD1. V shed 5 bases, J shed 5 bases, and the junction held 7 bases outside the gene matches. The CDR3 is 15 residues long. Germline V lookup: CDR1 MNHNS, CDR2 SASEGT. The DNA for the CDR3 is TGTGCCAGCAGTATATGGACAGGGGTGGATCAGCCCCAGCATTTT. Protein product: CASSIWTGVDQPQHF.

The chain employs TRBV5-4 and TRBJ1-1; TRBD1 agrees at 9 bases. The V gene's germline CDR1 is SGHNT and CDR2 YYREEE (reference sequence). The J segment lost 12 bases and the V segment lost 4 bases, leaving 13 bases of the junction unmatched. This CDR3 is 14 amino acids long. The CDR3 sequence: CASSTPGQGVSTFF. CDR3 bases: TGTGCCAGCAGCACCCCGGGACAGGGAGTTTCCACTTTCTTT.

This clone showed up just once. The rearrangement links TRBV14 to TRBJ1-4; TRBD1 agrees at 8 bases. Trimming took 2 bases from V and 6 from J; bases not matched to a gene: 5. CDR1 and CDR2 from the germline V gene are SGHDN and FVKESK. There are 15 residues in the CDR3. DNA for the CDR3: TGTGCCAGCAGCCAACCGGGACAGGAGGATGAAAAACTGTTTTTT. Protein: CASSQPGQEDEKLFF. The full variable domain, rest sourced from reference TRBV14 and TRBJ1-4, is EAGVTQFPSHSVIEKGQTVTLRCDPISGHDNLYWYRRVMGKEIKFLLHFVKESKQDESGMPNNRFLAERTGGTYSTLKVQPAELEDSGVYFCASSQPGQEDEKLFFGSGTQLSVL.

This clone was observed a handful of times. The chain combines TRBV19 with TRBJ1-5; TRBD1 matches at 7 bases. The CDR3 extends over 13 amino acids. V lost 6 bases to trimming and J lost 4 bases; unmatched junction nucleotides: 3. The germline V gene has CDR1 LNHDA and CDR2 SQIVND (reference sequence). The CDR3 is CASRDRSNQPQHF. The CDR3 coding sequence is TGTGCCAGTAGGGACAGGTCAAATCAGCCCCAGCATTTT.

The chain is built from TRBV30 and TRBJ2-1; the D gene could be TRBD1 or TRBD2 (6 bases each). V lost 4 bases and J lost 7, with 14 bases in between. This CDR3 region has 13 residues. CDR1 GTSNPN and CDR2 SVGIG come from the germline V gene (reference sequence). CDR3 sequence: CAWTEGVTNEQFF. CDR3 DNA sequence: TGTGCCTGGACGGAGGGGGTGACTAATGAGCAGTTCTTC.

The gene calls are TRBV18 and TRBJ1-1; D unclear. The CDR3 contains 15 residues. V lost 0 bases and J lost 10, with 18 bases in between. Per the germline V gene, CDR1 is KGHSH and CDR2 is LQKENI. CDR3 coding DNA: TGTGCCAGCTCACCACCGAGAGGGCCCGTCGATGGAGCTTTCTTT. Amino acid sequence: CASSPPRGPVDGAFF.